This TCR beta chain was documented in a study of identical twins. CDR1 is SGHVS, CDR2 FNYEAQ, per germline. Trimming stripped 1 base from V and 13 bases from J, with 11 bases between. The CDR3 spans 13 residues. TCRdb re-called the 5' RACE reads with MiXCR, one entry per CDR3 protein. The profile shows about 290,000 distinct CDR3 sequences, roughly 9.7% of them singletons. Study outcomes and limitations: Fewer insertions characterized abundant cord blood beta clonotypes, whereas memory repertoires showed none. Within twin pairs, the out-of-frame alpha sequences they shared showed excess low generation probability. Conclusions rested on cross-sectional statistics rather than following the same donors.

In its sample, this clonotype was seen many times. What it binds is not known. The sample was also linked to a second study, of yellow fever vaccine responses in identical twins.

This receptor was obtained from a woman between 18 and 29 years old in good health. Source material: CD8+ T cells sorted from blood. The chain uses TRBV7-6 and TRBJ1-6, with TRBD1 as a possible D gene (6 bases). The CDR3 nucleotides read TGTGCCAGCAGCTTAGGACAGGCCTGGCCCCTCCACTTT. This translates into CASSLGQAWPLHF.